This T cell receptor beta chain was sequenced during a study of CD4 T cells in relation to SARS-CoV-2 and coronaviruses. Notes on the study in general: Compared with monoreactive clones, crossreactive clones showed significantly weaker SARS-CoV-2 expansion.

CDR3 size: 14 residues. CDR1 is SGHVS and CDR2 is FQNEAQ in the germline V gene. V was shortened by 3 bases and J by 5 bases, with 13 bases between the two germline ends. Before the COVID-19 pandemic, during about 2010-2019, CD4+ T cells were taken from unexposed donors. CD4+ T cells were isolated from the cells after 10 days of culture. On days 3 and 7, cultures got half fresh IL-2 medium. This clone was seen once. Antigen: not known. TCRdb's table, derived via immunoSEQ multiplex PCR, lists solely in-frame clones and lacks some. The profile shows some 30,000 clones, about 76% of them singletons. Source material: CD4+ T cells from PBMCs, cultured in vitro. The sequence came from a human donor in good health. The J gene is TRBJ1-1, the V gene TRBV7-8; TRBD1 might be the D (6 bases). In DNA, the CDR3 is TGTGCCAGCAGCTTGATGGGCAGGGGAACTGAAGCTTTCTTT. Its protein product is CASSLMGRGTEAFF.